A single TCR beta chain is shown here with its context. V lost 2 bases to trimming and J lost 5 bases; unmatched junction nucleotides: 12. The V gene's germline CDR1 is SQVTM and CDR2 ANQGSEA. The CDR3 length is 15 residues. This entry belongs to a study of blood T cell repertoires in COVID-19. Across the study: COVID-19 samples from acute and convalescent phases originated in the United States, Italy and Spain. The analysed material was cDNA or gDNA that came from T cells, B-cell-depleted T cells, or PBMCs.

Original methodology: Cell counts per sample came from amplifying reference gene primers. Profiling relied on immunoSEQ multiplex PCR, and the TCRdb table lists in-frame clones only, not all of them. That table supplies the V and J calls and clone size; D and trimming were determined from the DNA. Here the sample spans 390,000 or so clones, around 92% being singletons. Recruited during active infection, patients (from Seattle) were subsequently followed longitudinally. Sequenced: peripheral blood. This clonotype was obtained from a woman aged 25 to 45 with COVID-19, enrolled during active disease. V usage is TRBV29-1 and J usage is TRBJ2-7; 7 bases line up with TRBD1. The CDR3 spells CSVERTGVVRNEQYF. DNA of the CDR3: TGCAGCGTTGAACGTACAGGGGTGGTGAGAAACGAGCAGTACTTC.